The clone carrying this TCR beta chain was counted ten times or more. What it binds is unknown. TCRdb ran MiXCR on the 5' RACE reads and lists one entry per CDR3 protein. The table lists about 240,000 distinct CDR3 sequences, approximately 7.8% of them singletons, with roughly 5% in the top ten. This sample is drawn from a study of identical twins. Study-wide results and caveats: Within monozygotic twins, out-of-frame TCR alpha sharing was underestimated by the models. Low generation probability was overrepresented in out-of-frame alpha sequences shared by twins. Part of the zero-insertion signal could reflect confounding by invariant MAIT and iNKT cells.

Looked up from germline, CDR1 is SGHVS and CDR2 is FQNEAQ. This CDR3 has 17 residues. V dropped 6 bases and J dropped 9 bases, with 27 bases sitting between them. The same specimen was also included in a second study, on yellow fever vaccine responses in identical twins.

Sequenced sample: CD8+ T cells sorted from blood. This clonotype originated in a woman between 18 and 29 years old in good health. This chain joins TRBV7-8 and TRBJ1-3, with D uncertain. As DNA, the CDR3 is TGTGCCAGCAGTCGACTACTACTATCTCCCCGGTGGAGCACCATATATTTT. This encodes CASSRLLLSPRWSTIYF. The whole variable domain, filled in from reference TRBV7-8 and TRBJ1-3, reads GAGVSQSPRYKVAKRGQDVALRCDPISGHVSLFWYQQALGQGPEFLTYFQNEAQLDKSGLPSDRFFAERPEGSVSTLKIQRTQQEDSAVYLCASSRLLLSPRWSTIYFGEGSWLTVV.